The clone carrying this T cell receptor beta chain has only one observation. Its matching antigen is unknown. PCR or immunohistochemistry showed mismatch repair deficiency in every enrolled patient. The sample belongs to a study of PD-1 blockade in mismatch repair-deficient tumors. Sequencing was performed with immunoSEQ multiplex PCR; in TCRdb, only in-frame clones are kept and a portion is missing. The table shows roughly 50,000 clones, with around 85% occurring only once. Study-wide results and caveats: Rapid post-treatment expansion, then contraction, generally preceding radiologic response, marked tumor-resident clones.

This specimen consisted of peripheral blood, obtained about 4.5 months after starting pembrolizumab. This sequence was found in an adult with mismatch repair-deficient cancer.

The CDR3 loop reads CASSVNPPSTDTQYF. CDR3 nucleotide sequence: TGTGCCAGCTCCGTCAACCCCCCTAGCACAGATACGCAGTATTTT. The chain links TRBV9 to TRBJ2-3, with D unclear. CDR1 and CDR2 from the germline V gene are SGDLS and YYNGEE. Trimming removed 7 bases at V and 0 bases at J, with 15 bases between. The CDR3 spans 15 residues.